This T cell receptor (beta chain) stems from a study of OX40 agonist ivuxolimab in advanced cancers. Background on the study: Averaging about 60 years in age, with a range of roughly 20 to 90, the cohort was approximately 83% male. Regarding the study as a whole: Compared with others, partial responders at 0.1-3.0 mg/kg displayed clonal expansion among the lowest.

The CDR3 extends over 17 amino acids. The germline CDR1 and CDR2 sequences are SGDLS and YYNGEE. With 4 bases clipped from V and 0 bases from J, the junction kept 10 bases outside the gene matches. The repertoire was sequenced with immunoSEQ multiplex PCR; TCRdb's copy has only in-frame clones and lacks some. The sample consists of about 70,000 clones, roughly 87% of them appearing once. Worth noting for this clone: Its matching antigen is unknown.

The material sequenced was CD4+ or CD8+ T cells sorted from blood, taken in a trial of the OX40 agonist ivuxolimab. This chain links TRBV9 with TRBJ1-5; the match to TRBD1 covers 7 bases. The TCR was taken from an adult with an advanced solid tumor such as melanoma, head and neck, liver or kidney cancer. This chain's CDR3 is CASSPRQGQHSNQPQHF. CDR3 DNA: TGTGCCAGCAGCCCGCGACAGGGACAGCATAGCAATCAGCCCCAGCATTTT.